This entry lists 2 T cell receptor beta chains sequenced from one sample in a study of T cell responses to AZD1222 COVID-19 vaccine. Clones were sequenced by immunoSEQ multiplex PCR, and TCRdb holds only the in-frame ones, with some missing. The table lists roughly 100,000 clones, nearly 90% of them singletons. The source material was peripheral blood, sampled on day 0 of AZD1222 vaccination. These receptors were obtained from an adult in good health.

The chain uses TRBV19 and TRBJ1-5; D call uncertain. This CDR3 is 14 amino acids long. Deletions cut 2 bases from V and 6 bases from J, with 11 bases between. Germline V gene data show CDR1 as LNHDA and CDR2 as SQIVND (reference sequence). The CDR3 sequence: CASSIILGFQPQHF. Here the CDR3 DNA reads TGTGCCAGTAGTATAATTTTGGGATTTCAGCCCCAGCATTTT.

CDR3 in DNA: TGCGCCAGCAGCTTTATGACTAGCGGGGAATACAATGAGCAGTTCTTC. It is translated as CASSFMTSGEYNEQFF. The rearrangement uses TRBV5-1 and TRBJ2-1, with 11 bases matching TRBD2. The germline CDR1 and CDR2 sequences are SGHRS and YFSETQ. The junction had 5 bases not matched to a gene; V was cut back by 2 bases and J by 4 bases. The CDR3 covers 16 residues.